These 19 T cell receptor beta chains share one sample of origin, sequenced in a study of shared T cell receptors in the human thymus. The assay was immunoSEQ multiplex PCR, and TCRdb's table has in-frame clones only and misses some. The table records 500,000 to 750,000 clones, around 89% of them present only once. The same data also went into a second study, on human thymus T cells.

Material for sequencing was thymocytes. All receptors come from a boy in the first two years of life with a congenital heart defect.

The genes are TRBV4-1 and TRBJ1-4, with TRBD1 matching over 10 bases. CDR3 length: 18 residues. With 5 bases clipped from V and 6 bases from J, the junction kept 15 bases outside the gene matches. CDR1 is MGHRA and CDR2 is YSYEKL in the germline V gene. The DNA for the CDR3 is TGCGCCAGCAGCTACCGGGACAGGGGAGGTCGGGGTCATGAAAAACTGTTTTTT. Encoded protein: CASSYRDRGGRGHEKLFF.

CDR3 sequence: CRLEGDTEAFF. The CDR3 DNA sequence: TGCAGGTTGGAGGGCGACACTGAAGCTTTCTTT. The rearrangement links TRBV20-1 to TRBJ1-1, with D hard to call. The V gene's germline CDR1 is DFQATT and CDR2 SNEGSKA (reference sequence). The CDR3 has 11 amino acids.

The genes are TRBV30 and TRBJ2-6, with a possible D match to TRBD2 (5 bases). V lost 2 bases to trimming and J lost 0 bases, with 17 bases between them. The CDR3 is 18 residues long. Looked up from germline, CDR1 is GTSNPN and CDR2 is SVGIG (reference sequence). In DNA, the CDR3 is TGTGCCTGGAGTACTCCTAACCCTGAGGGCTCTGGGGCCAACGTCCTGACTTTC. Residues: CAWSTPNPEGSGANVLTF.

The rearrangement joins TRBV4-1 to TRBJ2-5, with D tentatively TRBD1 (6 bases). The tail of the sequence fits TRBJ2-7 better, so the J call may be wrong. Germline V gives CDR1 MGHRA, CDR2 YSYEKL. CDR3 length: 17 residues. In nucleotides, the CDR3 is TGCGCCAGCAGCCAAGATGCGGCAGGGGAATTTCCCTACGAGCAGTACTTC. Its translation is CASSQDAAGEFPYEQYF.

The gene calls are TRBV27 and TRBJ1-2; 8 nucleotides match TRBD1. The junction had 8 bases not matched to a gene; V was cut back by 6 bases and J by 8 bases. CDR1 and CDR2 from the germline V gene are MNHEY and SMNVEV (reference sequence). The CDR3 covers 13 residues. The CDR3 coding sequence is TGTGCCAGCAGGGGGGGGACAGGTCCCGGCTACACCTTC. Protein product: CASRGGTGPGYTF.

The chain is built from TRBV5-1 and TRBJ2-1; TRBD2 matches 8 bases. The germline gives CDR1 SGHRS, CDR2 YFSETQ. CDR3 length: 17 residues. V trimming: 4 bases; J trimming: 2 bases; junction bases outside the gene matches: 11. CDR3 protein: CASSELFGGRTYNEQFF. DNA for the CDR3: TGCGCCAGCAGCGAATTATTTGGCGGGAGGACCTACAATGAGCAGTTCTTC.

The rearrangement uses TRBV4-3 and TRBJ2-1, with D unresolved. The CDR3 consists of 17 residues. The V and J ends lost 2 bases and 0 bases respectively, with 14 bases between them. Per germline, CDR1 LGHNA and CDR2 YSLEER. CDR3 in amino acids: CASSQLPGPSSYNEQFF. For the CDR3, the DNA is TGCGCCAGCAGCCAACTCCCCGGTCCTAGCTCCTACAATGAGCAGTTCTTC.

The V call is TRBV28, the J call TRBJ2-5; 9 bases fit TRBD1. This CDR3 has 16 amino acids. Germline CDR1 and CDR2: MDHEN and SYDVKM. The ends lost 1 base at V and 6 bases at J; junction bases unmatched: 9. CDR3 sequence: CASSLSGTGWEKTQYF. The CDR3 DNA sequence: TGTGCCAGCAGTTTATCCGGGACAGGGTGGGAAAAGACCCAGTACTTC.

The chain employs TRBV12-5 and TRBJ2-7, with 8 bases aligning to TRBD2. CDR3 length equals 16 residues. J lost 4 bases, V lost 1 base, and 9 bases had no gene match. Germline V gene sequence: CDR1 LGHNT, CDR2 FRNRAP. CDR3 loop: CASGLASTSDTYEQYF. The CDR3 region has the DNA TGTGCTAGTGGTTTGGCTTCGACTAGCGATACTTACGAGCAGTACTTC.

The chain combines TRBV5-6 with TRBJ1-2, with D unresolved. There are 16 residues in the CDR3. The V gene's germline CDR1 is SGHDT and CDR2 YYEEEE. The ends were cut back, 1 base at V and 3 bases at J, with 16 bases in the middle. For the CDR3, the DNA is TGTGCCAGCAGCTTGTCCCATTTTCGCAGGTACTATGGCTACACCTTC. This sequence encodes CASSLSHFRRYYGYTF.

The chain uses TRBV4-3 and TRBJ2-7; D unresolved. V gave up 0 bases and J gave up 0 bases, with 9 bases separating them. The CDR3 is made up of 15 amino acids. In germline, CDR1 is LGHNA, CDR2 YSLEER. CDR3 nucleotide sequence: TGCGCCAGCAGCCAAGATTGGGCCGACTCCTACGAGCAGTACTTC. This gives the protein CASSQDWADSYEQYF.

This chain links TRBV5-3 with TRBJ2-7; D is perhaps TRBD1 (5 bases). TRBV5-3 is filed as an ORF, its function uncertain. V lost 1 base to trimming and J lost 3 bases, with 11 bases between them. This CDR3 spans 14 amino acids. The CDR3 loop is CARSLSQGCYEQYF. For the CDR3, the DNA is TGTGCCAGAAGCTTGAGTCAGGGCTGCTACGAGCAGTACTTC.

This clone was detected a few times. This chain links TRBV5-5 with TRBJ2-3; 7 nucleotides line up with TRBD2. V lost 1 base and J lost 2; bases outside the gene matches: 7. Germline loops: CDR1 SGHKS, CDR2 YYEKEE (reference sequence). The CDR3 spans 16 residues. The CDR3: CASSLSQAGITDTQYF. The CDR3 DNA is TGTGCCAGCAGCTTGTCCCAAGCGGGGATCACAGATACGCAGTATTTT.

In this sample, this clone turned up a few times. The J gene is TRBJ2-1, the V gene TRBV29-1; D is ambiguous. Germline V gives CDR1 SQVTM, CDR2 ANQGSEA. The CDR3 has 14 amino acids. Trimming cost V 4 bases and J 0 bases, with 10 bases left between them. In DNA form, the CDR3 reads TGCAGCGTTGTCTCGCGGAGCTCCTACAATGAGCAGTTCTTC. It encodes CSVVSRSSYNEQFF.

On this clone itself: This CDR3 is also generated by other DNA sequences in the sample. This chain joins TRBV28 and TRBJ2-7; 8 bases line up with TRBD2. V was pared by 6 bases and J by 4 bases, with 2 bases of the junction left unmatched. CDR3 length equals 12 residues. Germline CDR1 MDHEN, CDR2 SYDVKM. The CDR3 is CASSPGGYEQYF. The DNA for the CDR3 is TGTGCCAGCAGCCCGGGAGGGTACGAGCAGTACTTC.

The CDR3 region has the DNA TGTGCCAGCAGCCCCCGGAAGGGGGTAATCTACGAGCAGTACTTC. This encodes CASSPRKGVIYEQYF. The J gene is TRBJ2-7, the V gene TRBV7-2, with a weak D call TRBD1 (6 bases). The CDR3 is 15 residues long. Germline CDR1 reads SGHTA; CDR2 reads FQGNSA. V was pared by 5 bases and J by 3 bases, with 17 bases between.

The J gene is TRBJ2-7, the V gene TRBV5-1; TRBD1 might be the D (6 bases). CDR1 is SGHRS and CDR2 is YFSETQ in the germline V gene. V lost 1 base and J lost 5, with 34 bases in between. There are 21 residues in the CDR3. This chain's CDR3 is CASSLRSYPRQVNCRWNEQYF. DNA of the CDR3: TGCGCCAGCAGCTTGAGGTCTTACCCGAGACAGGTGAATTGCCGGTGGAACGAGCAGTACTTC.

The J gene is TRBJ1-4, the V gene TRBV21-1; the table's D call, TRBD1, was not checked against the DNA. TRBV21-1 is a pseudogene segment. The CDR3 runs 17 residues. CDR3 region: CASSHKTYRVTNEKLFF. The CDR3 DNA reads TGTGCCAGCAGCCACAAAACCTACAGGGTCACTAATGAAAAACTGTTTTTT.

This clone was detected once. This chain links TRBV11-2 with TRBJ2-2, with 7 bases fitting TRBD2. Germline V lookup: CDR1 SGHAT, CDR2 FQNNGV. The CDR3 is made up of 15 amino acids. The trim removed 5 bases at V and 4 bases at J, leaving 7 bases unmatched. CDR3 sequence (DNA): TGTGCCAGCAGCCGAAGGGACTACCCCACCGGGGAGCTGTTTTTT. As protein: CASSRRDYPTGELFF. The full variable domain, its missing parts supplied by reference TRBV11-2 and TRBJ2-2, is EAGVAQSPRYKIIEKRQSVAFWCNPISGHATLYWYQQILGQGPKLLIQFQNNGVVDDSQLPKDRFSAERLKGVDSTLKIQPAKLEDSAVYLCASSRRDYPTGELFFGEGSRLTVL.